The present TCR beta chain was sequenced within a study of T cell responses to AZD1222 COVID-19 vaccine. Findings and caveats of the study: Nearly half of the spike-specific TCRs reportedly recognize variant regions that carry no mutations. In all cases, repertoires were sampled only after the peak T cell response.

CDR1 is SGHTA, CDR2 FQGNSA, per germline. Trimming took 5 bases from V and 3 from J, leaving 14 bases between them. The CDR3 is 14 amino acids. With respect to this clone: The antigen is undetermined.

This table comes from immunoSEQ multiplex PCR, and its TCRdb copy is limited to in-frame clones, with some not included. The sample lists around 110,000 clones, 85% to 95% occurring once. Sequencing used peripheral blood, obtained 28 days after the second AZD1222 dose. The V gene is TRBV7-2, the J gene TRBJ2-7, with TRBD1 as a possible D gene (5 bases). The sequence derives from an adult who received the AZD1222 COVID-19 vaccine. This CDR3 is CASSPQGGIYEQYF. CDR3 DNA: TGTGCCAGCAGCCCCCAGGGTGGAATCTACGAGCAGTACTTC.